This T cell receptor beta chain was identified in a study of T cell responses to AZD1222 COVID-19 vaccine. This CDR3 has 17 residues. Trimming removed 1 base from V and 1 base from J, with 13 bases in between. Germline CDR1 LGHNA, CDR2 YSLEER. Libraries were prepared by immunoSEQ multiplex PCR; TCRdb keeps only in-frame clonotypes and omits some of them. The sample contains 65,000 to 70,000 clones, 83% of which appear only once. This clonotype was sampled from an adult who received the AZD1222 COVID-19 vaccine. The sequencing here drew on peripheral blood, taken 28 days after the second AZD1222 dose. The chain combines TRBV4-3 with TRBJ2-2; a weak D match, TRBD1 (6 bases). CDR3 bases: TGCGCCAGCAGCCAAGGAAACAGGGAGTGGAACACCGGGGAGCTGTTTTTT. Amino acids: CASSQGNREWNTGELFF.